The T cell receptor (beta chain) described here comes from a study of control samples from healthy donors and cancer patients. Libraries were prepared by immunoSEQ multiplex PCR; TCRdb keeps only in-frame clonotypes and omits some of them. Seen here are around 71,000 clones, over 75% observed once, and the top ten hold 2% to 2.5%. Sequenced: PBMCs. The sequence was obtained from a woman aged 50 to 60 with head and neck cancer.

CDR3 in DNA: TGTGCCAGTAGTATAAGACAGTCTGGGGCCAACGTCCTGACTTTC. Encoded protein: CASSIRQSGANVLTF. V gene TRBV19 combines with J gene TRBJ2-6, with D tentatively TRBD1 (5 bases). Per germline, CDR1 LNHDA and CDR2 SQIVND (reference sequence). CDR3 length: 15 residues. Trimming removed 2 bases from V and 1 base from J, with 6 bases in between.